This T cell receptor (beta chain) was obtained from a study of cytomegalovirus exposure and HLA in healthy donors. PCR was performed using 60 Vbeta and 13 Jbeta primers. Authors' data handling: A later analysis tallied approximately 78 million unique TCR beta chains, 9 million to 12 million of them shared. TCRdb keeps only in-frame clones here, not all; method: immunoSEQ multiplex PCR. The V and J calls and the clone size are those of that table, but D and trimming were determined from the DNA. The sample holds roughly 120,000 clones, about three quarters seen once. Donors showed nominal health when sampled, although they likely had unrecorded immune exposures. Regarding the study as a whole: Donors belonging to an Asian-associated ancestry cluster reportedly showed fewer N-insertions in productive TCRs than the 666-donor mean, according to what a later analysis found.

Germline V gene data show CDR1 as SGDLS and CDR2 as YYNGEE. This CDR3 has 17 residues. With V trimmed by 3 bases and J by 2 bases, 7 bases remained unmatched. With respect to this clone: As yet, its antigen is unknown.

This clonotype was obtained from a woman aged 55-70 years in good health and CMV-seropositive. Sequenced: PBMCs. V is TRBV9 and J is TRBJ1-3, with 11 bases lining up with TRBD1. The CDR3 nucleotides are TGTGCCAGCAGCGCCAATCCGGGACAGGGGGCTGGAAACACCATATATTTT. Its protein is CASSANPGQGAGNTIYF.